What follows describes a single T cell receptor beta chain. The sample originates from a study of shared clonotypes between healthy human individuals. The V gene's germline CDR1 is SGHVS and CDR2 FQNEAQ. Trimming pared 0 bases from V and 7 bases from J, leaving 12 bases between. CDR3 length equals 14 residues. Assay: immunoSEQ multiplex PCR; the TCRdb copy retains only in-frame clones and omits some. The data hold 2 million to 3 million clones, with around 90% observed a single time. This clonotype was obtained from a man between 18 and 29 years old in good health. V and J are TRBV7-8 and TRBJ1-1; D is uncertain. Specimen: naive CD4+ T cells sorted from blood. Subset given: CD45RA+ positively selected. The CDR3: CASSLASRTGEAFF. The CDR3 DNA reads TGTGCCAGCAGCTTAGCCTCTCGGACCGGTGAAGCTTTCTTT. Full variable domain (remainder filled in from reference TRBV7-8 and TRBJ1-1): GAGVSQSPRYKVAKRGQDVALRCDPISGHVSLFWYQQALGQGPEFLTYFQNEAQLDKSGLPSDRFFAERPEGSVSTLKIQRTQQEDSAVYLCASSLASRTGEAFFGQGTRLTVV.